This T cell receptor beta chain appears in the sequencing data of a study of cytomegalovirus exposure and HLA in healthy donors. Primers: 60 Vbeta forward and 13 Jbeta reverse. The table came from immunoSEQ multiplex PCR; TCRdb's copy has only in-frame clones and leaves some out. Among approximately 190,000 clones, around 87% were seen once, and the ten largest hold roughly 1.3%. Per the germline V gene, CDR1 is SGHNT and CDR2 is YYREEE (reference sequence). The CDR3 contains 15 residues. With 4 bases clipped from V and 6 bases from J, the junction kept 10 bases outside the gene matches. This sequence was found in a man aged 30-40 years in good health and CMV-seronegative. V usage is TRBV5-4 and J usage is TRBJ1-2; 9 positions match TRBD1. Sequencing was carried out using PBMCs. This chain's CDR3 is CASSPEVDRGNGYTF. CDR3 bases: TGTGCCAGCAGCCCTGAGGTGGACAGGGGAAATGGCTACACCTTC.